The 14 T cell receptor beta chains in this list originate from one sample, sequenced in a study of T cell repertoires in cytomegalovirus infection. A single record per CDR3 protein comes from TCRdb applying MiXCR to the reads. The sample lists approximately 250,000 distinct CDR3 sequences; around 6.2% were seen once. The sample taken for sequencing was PBMCs. All receptors come from a human donor in good health (CMV status not recorded). Some clones in this sample may be carry-over from other donors' samples.

In this sample, this clonotype turned up many times. The V call is TRBV28, the J call TRBJ1-2; no clear D. CDR1 and CDR2 (germline): MDHEN, SYDVKM. V gave up 3 bases and J gave up 0 bases, with 8 bases separating them. The CDR3 totals 14 residues. CDR3 loop: CASSFWGANYGYTF. The CDR3 DNA follows: TGTGCCAGCAGTTTTTGGGGAGCTAACTATGGCTACACCTTC.

The rearrangement joins TRBV7-9 to TRBJ2-3; D is unclear. This CDR3 has 12 residues. Trimming stripped 3 bases from V and 5 bases from J, with 6 bases between. The germline CDR1 and CDR2 sequences are SEHNR and FQNEAQ (reference sequence). CDR3 residues: CASSFRKDTQYF. The CDR3 region has the DNA TGTGCCAGCAGCTTCCGGAAAGATACGCAGTATTTT.

This clonotype was seen ten or more times. The gene calls are TRBV11-2 and TRBJ2-7; 12 bases align to TRBD1. With V trimmed by 5 bases and J by 3 bases, 14 bases remained unmatched. This CDR3 is built from 18 residues. Germline assignment: CDR1 SGHAT and CDR2 FQNNGV. In nucleotides, the CDR3 is TGTGCCAGCAGCCCAGTAATGCGGGACAGGGGGCAAATCTACGAGCAGTACTTC. This codes for CASSPVMRDRGQIYEQYF.

In this sample, this clonotype turned up many times. V is TRBV9 and J is TRBJ1-6; D remains ambiguous. The CDR3 is made up of 15 amino acids. The ends were cut back, 0 bases at V and 7 bases at J, with 11 bases in the middle. Germline values: CDR1 SGDLS, CDR2 YYNGEE. The CDR3 region is CASSVVPGRNSPLHF. The CDR3 region has the DNA TGTGCCAGCAGCGTAGTTCCGGGAAGGAATTCACCCCTCCACTTT. The whole variable domain, remainder taken from reference TRBV9 and TRBJ1-6, is DSGVTQTPKHLITATGQRVTLRCSPRSGDLSVYWYQQSLDQGLQFLIQYYNGEERAKGNILERFSAQQFPDLHSELNLSSLELGDSALYFCASSVVPGRNSPLHFGNGTRLTVT.

This clonotype has more than one count but fewer than ten. The CDR3 DNA sequence: TGCAGCGTTGAAAATGGGGTCTACGAGCAGTACTTC. Protein: CSVENGVYEQYF. The chain joins TRBV29-1 to TRBJ2-7, with D unresolved. This CDR3 region has 12 residues. Trimming left V 2 bases short and J 3 bases short, with 8 bases between. Germline V gives CDR1 SQVTM, CDR2 ANQGSEA.

Only a few counts were recorded for this clonotype. This sequence joins TRBV29-1 and TRBJ2-1, with 11 bases identical to TRBD2. This CDR3 has 14 amino acids. The junction had 3 bases not matched to a gene; V was cut back by 6 bases and J by 2 bases. CDR1 and CDR2 from the germline V gene are SQVTM and ANQGSEA. CDR3 region: CSVTLAGAYNEQFF. CDR3 nucleotides: TGCAGCGTAACACTAGCGGGGGCCTACAATGAGCAGTTCTTC.

This clonotype was found many times. The chain joins TRBV14 to TRBJ2-7, with D unresolved. From germline, CDR1 is SGHDN and CDR2 FVKESK. The CDR3 covers 19 residues. V was shortened by 7 bases and J by 5 bases, with 33 bases between the two germline ends. The CDR3 is CASKRTSRREPLSDNEQYF. In DNA, the CDR3 is TGTGCCAGCAAGAGGACGAGCCGAAGGGAACCCCTGTCGGATAACGAGCAGTACTTC.

This clonotype was counted at least ten times. V gene TRBV28 combines with J gene TRBJ1-1; D is ambiguous. Germline values: CDR1 MDHEN, CDR2 SYDVKM. CDR3 length: 11 amino acids. The V and J ends lost 5 bases and 8 bases respectively, with 9 bases between them. The CDR3 loop reads CASSRLVEAFF. CDR3 nucleotide sequence: TGTGCCAGCAGTAGATTGGTGGAAGCTTTCTTT.

Many counts were recorded for this clonotype. Compared with germline, one end of the junction differs, possibly owing to a read error. J is TRBJ1-1 and V is TRBV6-1; perhaps TRBD1 as D (5 bases). The CDR3 is 11 residues long. The germline V gene encodes CDR1 MNHNS and CDR2 SASEGT. CDR3 sequence reads: CASSGQTAAFF. The CDR3 DNA reads as TGTGCCAGCAGTGGACAGACTGCAGCTTTCTTT.

This clonotype has a count of ten or more. The chain uses TRBV24-1 and TRBJ1-1; D call uncertain. V shed 4 bases and J shed 5 bases, with 7 bases lying between them. The CDR3 spans 12 residues. Looked up from germline, CDR1 is KGHDR and CDR2 is SFDVKD. This CDR3 is CATSDMGTEAFF. CDR3 nucleotides: TGTGCCACCAGTGACATGGGGACTGAAGCTTTCTTT.

This clonotype was seen repeatedly, ten times or more. V is TRBV6-2 or TRBV6-3 and J is TRBJ1-1, with D uncertain. In germline, CDR1 is MNHEY, CDR2 SVGEGT. Trimming shortened V by 6 bases and J by 1 base, and 12 bases separated the two germline ends. CDR3 length: 14 amino acids. CDR3 sequence reads: CASRGRVPNTEAFF. CDR3 nucleotides: TGTGCCAGCAGAGGGAGGGTCCCGAACACTGAAGCTTTCTTT.

This clonotype has at least ten counts. The rearrangement links TRBV6-5 to TRBJ2-7; 9 nucleotides line up with TRBD2. The CDR3 spans 16 residues. CDR1 and CDR2 from the germline V gene are MNHEY and SVGAGI. J lost 3 bases, V lost 2 bases, and 8 bases had no gene match. The CDR3 here is CASSYPGGAGGYEQYF. CDR3 in DNA: TGTGCCAGCAGTTACCCCGGGGGAGCGGGGGGCTACGAGCAGTACTTC.

This clonotype was observed many times. The chain is built from TRBV5-1 and TRBJ1-1, with a possible D match to TRBD1 (5 bases). V was pared by 2 bases and J by 0 bases, with 8 bases between. The CDR3 extends over 14 amino acids. CDR1 and CDR2 (germline): SGHRS, YFSETQ. DNA of the CDR3: TGCGCCAGCAGCTTCAGGGAATTGAACACTGAAGCTTTCTTT. Encoded protein: CASSFRELNTEAFF.

There are many counts of this clonotype. The chain joins TRBV7-2 to TRBJ2-3; tentatively, D is TRBD1 (5 bases). CDR1 SGHTA and CDR2 FQGNSA come from the germline V gene. Trimming shortened V by 1 base and J by 0 bases, and 17 bases separated the two germline ends. The CDR3 loop spans 18 amino acids. CDR3 DNA: TGTGCCAGCAGCTTAGTCTTTTGGGGCGGCCTCAGCACAGATACGCAGTATTTT. Amino acids: CASSLVFWGGLSTDTQYF.